This T cell receptor (beta chain) is from a study of patients and donors after allogeneic stem cell transplantation. The CDR3 has 16 residues. V dropped 5 bases and J dropped 5 bases, with 19 bases sitting between them. Germline CDR1 is LNHNV and CDR2 is YYDKDF (reference sequence). This clonotype was counted only a few times. TCRdb redid the calling of the RT-PCR reads with MiXCR, one entry per CDR3 protein. The sample contains more than 850,000 distinct CDR3 sequences, approximately 19% of which appear only once. The sequenced sample was blood, either unsorted or a sorted T cell fraction (not recorded which). The sequence derives from a human donor who was either an allogeneic HSCT recipient or a stem cell or donor lymphocyte infusion donor (not recorded which). It is not recorded whose cells these are; they may come from a transplant donor. This chain links TRBV15 with TRBJ2-1; no clear D. The CDR3 loop is CATSESGVNLHNEQFF. The CDR3 DNA follows: TGTGCCACCAGCGAGTCCGGAGTTAATCTCCACAATGAGCAGTTCTTC. Filled out from reference TRBV15 and TRBJ2-1, the complete variable domain reads DAMVIQNPRYQVTQFGKPVTLSCSQTLNHNVMYWYQQKSSQAPKLLFHYYDKDFNNEADTPDNFQSRRPNTSFCFLDIRSPGLGDTAMYLCATSESGVNLHNEQFFGPGTRLTVL.